The TCR beta chain described here comes from a study of beta chain features in type 1 diabetes. Findings and caveats of the study: For Type 1 diabetes patients, all four CD4+ subsets carried TCRB CDR3s that were moderately but significantly shorter.

Trimming took 2 bases from V and 5 from J, leaving 15 bases between them. Germline lookup yields CDR1 SGHRS and CDR2 YFSETQ. The CDR3 sequence is 15 residues long. The sequenced template was cDNA made from the entire isolated RNA. Sequencing used immunoSEQ multiplex PCR; TCRdb keeps in-frame clones, though not all of them. The profile covers around 56,000 clones, with roughly half appearing a single time and 2.6% taken by the ten largest. Concerning this clone: Its antigen is not identified.

Sequenced: Tregs from blood. This sequence was found in a woman in her forties with type 1 diabetes. V and J are TRBV5-1 and TRBJ2-3, with D tentatively TRBD1 (5 bases). The CDR3 here is CASSFKGASQDTQYF. The CDR3, as DNA: TGCGCCAGCAGCTTCAAAGGGGCTTCTCAAGATACGCAGTATTTT.